This TCR beta chain was sequenced in a study of cytomegalovirus exposure and HLA in healthy donors. Germline CDR1 reads MDHEN; CDR2 reads SYDVKM. J was trimmed by 6 bases and V by 6 bases; bases with no gene match: 12. The CDR3 has 15 amino acids. The PCR made use of 60 Vbeta and 13 Jbeta primers. Original analysis: Approximately 9.9 million of 70 million to 80 million unique TCR beta chains were shared, per a later count. The assay was immunoSEQ multiplex PCR, and TCRdb's table has in-frame clones only and misses some. V and J calls and clone size are copied from that table; D and trimming were computed from the DNA. Altogether 130,000 to 150,000 clones are present, about four fifths being singletons, with the ten largest covering 2.2%.

The sequence was collected from a man younger than 40 in good health and CMV-seronegative. The sequenced sample consisted of PBMCs. The chain combines TRBV28 with TRBJ2-7; 9 bases line up with TRBD2. The CDR3 sequence is CASSLGGLAGVEQYF. DNA of the CDR3: TGTGCCAGCAGCCTAGGGGGACTAGCAGGGGTCGAGCAGTACTTC. The entire variable domain, with the rest obtained from reference TRBV28 and TRBJ2-7, is as follows: DVKVTQSSRYLVKRTGEKVFLECVQDMDHENMFWYRQDPGLGLRLIYFSYDVKMKEKGDIPEGYSVSREKKERFSLILESASTNQTSMYLCASSLGGLAGVEQYFGPGTRLTVT.